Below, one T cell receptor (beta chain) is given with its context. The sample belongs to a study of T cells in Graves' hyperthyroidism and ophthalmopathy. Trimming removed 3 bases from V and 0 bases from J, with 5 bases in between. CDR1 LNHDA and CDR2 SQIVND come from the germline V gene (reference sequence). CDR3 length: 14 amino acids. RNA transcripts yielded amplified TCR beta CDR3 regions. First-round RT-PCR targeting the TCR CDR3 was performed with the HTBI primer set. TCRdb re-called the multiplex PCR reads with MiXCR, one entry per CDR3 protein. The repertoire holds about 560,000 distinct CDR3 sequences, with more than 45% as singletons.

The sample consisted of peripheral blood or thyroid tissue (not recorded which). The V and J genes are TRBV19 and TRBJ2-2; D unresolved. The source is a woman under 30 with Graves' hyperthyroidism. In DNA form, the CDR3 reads TGTGCCAGTAGTATGCAGGCGAACACCGGGGAGCTGTTTTTT. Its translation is CASSMQANTGELFF.